This entry describes one T cell receptor (beta chain). Its antigen is as yet unknown. A read error may produce the germline difference seen at one junction end. The source of the sample is a study of post-analysis software for immune sequencing data. cDNA libraries of TCR beta carried unique molecular identifiers. One entry per CDR3 protein results from TCRdb running MiXCR on the PCR reads. The sample has 650,000 to 900,000 distinct CDR3 sequences, just over 45% seen once. This CDR3 is 13 amino acids long. The germline V gene encodes CDR1 SGHTA and CDR2 FQGNSA. Study findings and constraints: Multiple sclerosis patients had significantly lower normalized Chao1 diversity than controls. Patients had higher frequencies than controls of about five TRBV segments, including TRBV5-6, TRBV5-1 and TRBV20-1.

The chain employs TRBV7-2 and TRBJ1-4, with D tentatively TRBD1 (6 bases). The sequenced sample consisted of blood. This clonotype was sampled from a girl aged 10-17 years with multiple sclerosis. The CDR3 DNA reads TGTGCCAGCAGCACAGGGCCTAATGAAAAACGGTTTTTT. Translated, it gives CASSTGPNEKRFF. The full variable domain, with the rest looked up from reference TRBV7-2 and TRBJ1-4, is GAGVSQSPSNKVTEKGKDVELRCDPISGHTALYWYRQSLGQGLEFLIYFQGNSAPDKSGLPSDRFSAERTGGSVSTLTIQRTQQEDSAVYLCASSTGPNEKRFFGSGTQLSVL.